The 5 T cell receptor beta chains below all came from one sample that was sequenced in a study of OX40 agonist ivuxolimab in advanced cancers. This table comes from immunoSEQ multiplex PCR, and its TCRdb copy is limited to in-frame clones, with some not included. The data show approximately 84,000 clones, roughly 90% seen once. Sequenced material: CD4+ or CD8+ T cells sorted from blood, taken in a trial of the OX40 agonist ivuxolimab. These TCRs come from an adult with an advanced solid tumor such as melanoma, head and neck, liver or kidney cancer.

The V gene is TRBV5-1, the J gene TRBJ2-7, with D possibly matching TRBD2 (6 bases). This CDR3 contains 16 residues. CDR1 and CDR2 (germline): SGHRS, YFSETQ. V was shortened by 0 bases and J by 2 bases, with 15 bases between the two germline ends. CDR3 coding DNA: TGCGCCAGCAGCTTGGATGGGGGGAAAAGGACCTACGAGCAGTACTTC. Protein product: CASSLDGGKRTYEQYF.

The J gene is TRBJ2-3, the V gene TRBV10-2; D is unclear. The CDR3 has 12 amino acids. Germline-derived CDR1 and CDR2 are WSHSY and SAAADI. V lost 1 base and J 2 bases, leaving 1 base between the germline ends. The DNA of the CDR3 is TGCGCCAGCAGTGAGTTCACAGATACGCAGTATTTT. Amino acid sequence: CASSEFTDTQYF.

The chain combines TRBV19 with TRBJ2-1; the D is unclear. Trimming took off 5 bases at V and 6 bases at J, with 20 bases between the two ends. CDR1 and CDR2 (germline): LNHDA, SQIVND (reference sequence). The CDR3 length is 16 residues. CDR3 in DNA: TGTGCCAGTAGTCCCTCCACCGGATTATCATTCAATGAGCAGTTCTTC. Encoded protein: CASSPSTGLSFNEQFF.

This chain connects TRBV5-1 to TRBJ2-5; weak D call: TRBD2 (6 bases). The germline V and J ends were trimmed by 4 bases and 5 bases, with 15 bases remaining between them. The CDR3 contains 14 residues. The germline CDR1 and CDR2 sequences are SGHRS and YFSETQ. DNA of the CDR3: TGCGCCAGCAGCCCGGGTCGGGGGAGTGAGACCCAGTACTTC. Translating it yields CASSPGRGSETQYF.

The chain couples TRBV10-3 to TRBJ2-3, with D perhaps matching TRBD1 (6 bases). This CDR3 region has 13 residues. From germline, CDR1 is ENHRY and CDR2 SYGVKD. V lost 8 bases, J lost 0 bases, and 9 bases lay in between. The CDR3 spells CAIAGVSTDTQYF. The DNA for the CDR3 is TGTGCCATCGCAGGGGTTAGCACAGATACGCAGTATTTT.